Following are 14 T cell receptor beta chains from one sample sequenced in a study of cytomegalovirus exposure and HLA in healthy donors. Primers: 60 Vbeta forward and 13 Jbeta reverse. TCRdb keeps only in-frame clones here, not all; method: immunoSEQ multiplex PCR. Among about 82,000 clones listed, about 74% were seen once. Specimen: PBMCs. Receptor source: a woman aged 45-59 years in good health and CMV-seropositive.

This rearrangement joins TRBV27 to TRBJ1-1; no definite D call. From germline, CDR1 is MNHEY and CDR2 SMNVEV (reference sequence). Trimming removed 0 bases from V and 0 bases from J, with 5 bases in between. The CDR3 sequence is 14 residues long. CDR3 bases: TGTGCCAGCAGTTTATCGAGAGTGAACACTGAAGCTTTCTTT. Translation: CASSLSRVNTEAFF.

The chain carries TRBV6-6 and TRBJ2-1; 11 bases agree with TRBD1. Germline CDR1 is MNHNY and CDR2 is SVGAGI (reference sequence). The CDR3 covers 12 residues. The V segment lost 9 bases and the J segment 7 bases; nucleotides outside the gene matches: 2. CDR3 DNA sequence: TGTGCCAGTGGGACAGGGGGAAATGAGCAGTTCTTC. Encoded protein: CASGTGGNEQFF.

The rearrangement links TRBV7-6 to TRBJ2-1; D is possibly TRBD2 (5 bases). CDR1 and CDR2 (germline): SGHVS, FNYEAQ. V was clipped by 5 bases and J by 9 bases, with 14 bases between them. The CDR3 covers 13 residues. The CDR3 DNA reads TGTGCCAGCAGCGCCGGAGGTGGAGCTGAGCAGTTCTTC. Translated: CASSAGGGAEQFF.

This clone was found a few times. The V call is TRBV13, the J call TRBJ1-5; no firm D call. Germline loops: CDR1 PRHDT, CDR2 FYEKMQ (reference sequence). The CDR3 has 13 residues. V was pared by 5 bases and J by 1 base, with 6 bases between. This chain's CDR3 is CASSPGSNQPQHF. CDR3 sequence (DNA): TGTGCCAGCAGCCCCGGGAGCAATCAGCCCCAGCATTTT.

This chain joins TRBV18 and TRBJ1-1, with D uncertain. Germline V lookup: CDR1 KGHSH, CDR2 LQKENI. CDR3 length: 14 residues. With 3 bases removed from V and 1 base from J, the gap between germline ends came to 9 bases. Here the CDR3 reads CASSPKQKNTEAFF. The CDR3 nucleotides are TGTGCCAGCTCACCTAAACAGAAGAACACTGAAGCTTTCTTT.

Here the CDR3 DNA reads TGTGCCAGCAGTTTAGGAGGGGTGAACAATGAGCAGTTCTTC. Amino acids: CASSLGGVNNEQFF. The rearrangement links TRBV28 to TRBJ2-1, with D perhaps matching TRBD2 (6 bases). The CDR3 is made up of 14 amino acids. Germline-derived CDR1 and CDR2 are MDHEN and SYDVKM. V lost 2 bases and J 5 bases, leaving 10 bases between the germline ends.

The chain joins TRBV15 to TRBJ2-7; 11 bases align to TRBD2. CDR1 and CDR2 from the germline V gene are LNHNV and YYDKDF (reference sequence). J gave up 3 bases and V 0 bases, and 19 bases lay outside the gene matches. The CDR3 spans 21 residues. As DNA, the CDR3 is TGTGCCACCAGCAGAGATAGGAGAGTGGAAGGAGGACTAGCGGGCAACTACGAGCAGTACTTC. This gives the protein CATSRDRRVEGGLAGNYEQYF.

The rearrangement links TRBV5-4 to TRBJ1-3, with 7 bases identical to TRBD1. Germline assignment: CDR1 SGHNT and CDR2 YYREEE (reference sequence). There are 16 residues in the CDR3. V lost 3 bases, J lost 0 bases, and 6 bases stayed unmatched. CDR3 sequence reads: CASSSGQRTSGNTIYF. Written as DNA, the CDR3 is TGTGCCAGCAGCTCGGGACAGCGAACCTCTGGAAACACCATATATTTT.

The rearrangement joins TRBV19 to TRBJ2-7, with 7 bases lining up with TRBD2. The CDR3 extends over 14 amino acids. Losses at the gene ends were 6 bases for V and 1 base for J; bases not matched to a gene: 6. Germline loops: CDR1 LNHDA, CDR2 SQIVND (reference sequence). The CDR3 sequence is CASRATGRSYEQYF. CDR3 bases: TGTGCCAGTAGGGCTACCGGGAGGTCCTACGAGCAGTACTTC.

The chain joins TRBV6-1 to TRBJ2-7; perhaps TRBD1 as D (6 bases). V was cut by 4 bases and J by 2 bases, with 15 bases left in between. CDR1 is MNHNS and CDR2 is SASEGT in the germline V gene. This CDR3 has 15 residues. The CDR3: CASSVQGEGPYEQYF. The CDR3 coding sequence is TGTGCCAGCAGTGTACAGGGTGAGGGCCCCTACGAGCAGTACTTC.

The chain has TRBV4-1 and TRBJ2-5, with D perhaps matching TRBD1 (5 bases). The DNA end is a closer match to TRBJ2-7, so the J assignment may be wrong. The germline V gene encodes CDR1 MGHRA and CDR2 YSYEKL. CDR3 length: 13 amino acids. The CDR3 DNA reads TGCGCCAGCAGCCAAGTTTTAAGGGGCGAGCAGTACTTC. Translation: CASSQVLRGEQYF.

This clone was detected only a few times. V and J are TRBV6-5 and TRBJ2-3; 7 positions match TRBD2. Germline loops: CDR1 MNHEY, CDR2 SVGAGI. The CDR3 is made up of 16 amino acids. The J segment lost 4 bases and the V segment lost 2 bases, leaving 9 bases of the junction unmatched. The CDR3 loop is CASSYRRLAGSDTQYF. In DNA, the CDR3 is TGTGCCAGCAGTTACAGGAGACTAGCTGGGTCAGATACGCAGTATTTT.

This chain uses TRBV7-9 with TRBJ1-4; no reliable D call. This CDR3 has 15 residues. V lost 4 bases and J 0 bases, leaving 9 bases between the germline ends. Germline values: CDR1 SEHNR, CDR2 FQNEAQ (reference sequence). CDR3 coding DNA: TGTGCCAGCAGCTCGGACTTTGCAACTAATGAAAAACTGTTTTTT. Its translation: CASSSDFATNEKLFF.

This clone was counted a few times. The chain links TRBV5-1 to TRBJ2-7; D unresolved. With 0 bases removed from V and 3 bases from J, the gap between germline ends came to 4 bases. Germline CDR1 SGHRS, CDR2 YFSETQ. The CDR3 covers 12 residues. The CDR3 reads CASSLVRYEQYF. As DNA, the CDR3 is TGCGCCAGCAGCTTGGTCCGCTACGAGCAGTACTTC.